A selection of T cell receptor beta chains follows, all from one sample in a study of identical twins. One entry per CDR3 protein, called by TCRdb with MiXCR from the 5' RACE reads. The sample lists hundreds of thousands of distinct CDR3 sequences, about 18% occurring once. Another study also made use of these data, one on T cells expressing NK-cell markers.

Sequencing used PBMCs. The origin of the receptors is a woman aged 18-35 years in good health. The CDR3 runs from the conserved cysteine through the conserved F or W. The order of the fields is D gene, J gene, clone size, CDR3 length, V gene, CDR3 protein, CDR3 DNA. D genes are given only for firm matches. Not every row has a clone size; where given, it reads once, few, many or a size class.

.,TRBJ1-2,many,15,TRBV12-3/TRBV12-4,CASTARYRGDDGYTF,TGTGCCAGCACTGCCCGGTATAGAGGGGATGATGGCTACACCTTC
.,TRBJ2-3,.,13,TRBV10-3,CAIRNRQTDTQYF,TGTGCCATCAGAAACAGACAGACAGATACGCAGTATTTT
.,TRBJ1-6,.,15,TRBV20-1,CSAHARGQYNSPLHF,TGCAGTGCGCACGCTCGCGGACAGTATAATTCACCCCTCCACTTT
.,TRBJ2-7,few,12,TRBV4-1,CASSHDLYEQYF,TGCGCCAGCAGCCACGACCTCTACGAGCAGTACTTC
TRBD2,TRBJ2-4,few,16,TRBV5-6,CASSALAGQAKNIQYF,TGTGCCAGCAGCGCCCTAGCGGGACAAGCCAAAAACATTCAGTACTTC
.,TRBJ2-1,few,14,TRBV7-2,CASSLTGSHNEQFF,TGTGCCAGCAGCCTTACGGGATCCCACAATGAGCAGTTCTTC
TRBD1,TRBJ2-7,.,14,TRBV14,CASSPTGQSPEQYF,TGTGCCAGCAGCCCGACGGGACAGTCTCCCGAGCAGTACTTC
.,TRBJ2-1,.,16,TRBV6-5,CASSYSFSPSYNEQFF,TGTGCCAGCAGTTACTCTTTTTCCCCCTCCTACAATGAGCAGTTCTTC
.,TRBJ2-1,few,14,TRBV3-1,CASRHTGQGSEQFF,TGTGCCAGCAGGCACACCGGTCAAGGTAGTGAGCAGTTCTTC
.,TRBJ2-7,few,16,TRBV6-2/TRBV6-3,CASSRDRDRTSYEQYF,TGTGCCAGCAGCCGGGACCGGGACCGGACGAGCTACGAGCAGTACTTC
TRBD1,TRBJ2-1,.,15,TRBV5-1,CASSLGLTGGDEQFF,TGCGCCAGCAGCCTGGGACTTACAGGGGGCGATGAGCAGTTCTTC
.,TRBJ2-7,few,12,TRBV5-6,CASGDKSYEQYF,TGTGCCAGCGGCGACAAGTCCTACGAGCAGTACTTC
TRBD1,TRBJ2-7,.,14,TRBV5-1,CASGPGQGTPEQYF,TGCGCCAGTGGACCGGGACAGGGGACCCCCGAGCAGTACTTC
TRBD1,TRBJ2-7,.,15,TRBV29-1,CSVELYRGYRYEQYF,TGCAGCGTTGAACTCTACAGGGGATATCGCTACGAGCAGTACTTC
.,TRBJ2-3,few,13,TRBV12-3/TRBV12-4,CASIGGGRDTQYF,TGTGCCAGCATCGGGGGAGGAAGAGATACGCAGTATTTT
.,TRBJ1-1,few,14,TRBV20-1,CSSIPPGGAAVAFF,TGCAGTTCTATTCCCCCGGGGGGCGCGGCTGTAGCTTTCTTT
.,TRBJ2-5,.,11,TRBV25-1,CASEKGGELHF,TGTGCCAGCGAAAAAGGGGGGGAGTTGCACTTC
.,TRBJ1-5,few,15,TRBV19,CASSISGLTNQPQHF,TGTGCCAGTAGTATATCCGGACTCACGAATCAGCCCCAGCATTTT
TRBD1,TRBJ1-4,.,15,TRBV5-1,CASRGQGATNEKLFF,TGCGCCAGCAGAGGACAGGGAGCAACTAATGAAAAACTGTTTTTT
.,TRBJ1-2,.,15,TRBV6-5,CASSYSGRSNYGYTF,TGTGCCAGCAGTTACTCGGGGAGATCTAACTATGGCTACACCTTC
TRBD1,TRBJ2-1,many,15,TRBV6-5,CASSYRGQGKDEQFF,TGTGCCAGCAGTTACCGGGGACAGGGGAAGGATGAGCAGTTCTTC
.,TRBJ2-2,many,13,TRBV5-6,CASSPRLTGELFF,TGTGCCAGCAGCCCACGCCTAACCGGGGAGCTGTTTTTT
TRBD2,TRBJ2-1,once,15,TRBV27,CASSSRTSGRDKQFF,TGTGCCAGCAGTTCCCGGACTAGCGGGAGGGATAAGCAGTTCTTC
.,TRBJ2-7,.,13,TRBV27,CASSLSGRNEQYF,TGTGCCAGCAGTTTATCAGGGAGAAACGAGCAGTACTTC
.,TRBJ2-5,.,16,TRBV12-3/TRBV12-4,CASTRDSGISRKTQYF,TGTGCCAGCACTCGGGATAGTGGGATCTCAAGGAAGACCCAGTACTTC
.,TRBJ2-2,.,15,TRBV12-3/TRBV12-4,CASTPGLSHTGELFF,TGTGCCAGCACCCCGGGCCTTTCCCACACCGGGGAGCTGTTTTTT
.,TRBJ2-7,.,18,TRBV5-5,CASSLARGIRELFYEQYF,TGTGCCAGCAGCTTGGCCCGTGGGATAAGGGAGCTATTCTACGAGCAGTACTTC